This T cell receptor beta chain appears in the sequencing data of a study of response to subunit inactivated influenza vaccine. Whole-study findings and limits: Few new T cells, the authors suggested, are recruited by each seasonal influenza vaccination.

TCRdb ran MiXCR on the RT-PCR reads and lists one entry per CDR3 protein. This table holds 450,000 to 700,000 distinct CDR3 sequences, 14% found once. This clonotype appeared a few times. Its antigen is not known. The V and J ends lost 5 bases and 4 bases respectively, with 11 bases between them. The CDR3 covers 13 residues. Germline V gene sequence: CDR1 ENHRY, CDR2 SYGVKD. This chain connects TRBV10-3 to TRBJ2-5, with D tentatively TRBD2 (7 bases). The sequences come from PBMCs from blood, collected 11 to 12 days after vaccination. The receptor was derived from a man between 45 and 60 years old who received an inactivated influenza vaccine. The CDR3 nucleotides are TGTGCCATCAGTCGGGGGGCTGGAGAGACCCAGTACTTC. This sequence encodes CAISRGAGETQYF.